The clone carrying this T cell receptor beta chain was counted only a few times. Its antigen is still unknown. The data derive from a study of identical twins. Through template switching, a universal primer site was introduced, and the cDNA contained unique molecular identifiers. TCRdb independently ran MiXCR on the 5' RACE reads; one entry per CDR3 protein. The table shows a few hundred thousand distinct CDR3 sequences, with about 12% occurring only once. J lost 1 base, V lost 4 bases, and 12 bases had no gene match. Germline V gene lookup returns CDR1 SGHVS and CDR2 FNYEAQ. The CDR3 is 17 amino acids. Study-level results: Modelling underestimated the level of out-of-frame TCR alpha sharing observed in monozygotic twins.

These data were likewise used in another study, on yellow fever vaccine responses in identical twins. This second report adds: Reports say the vaccine T cell response in twins looked partly convergent and partly personalized.

This TCR was sampled from a woman between 18 and 30 years old in good health. This chain joins TRBV7-6 and TRBJ1-2; TRBD1 agrees at 7 bases. Sequenced material: CD8+ T cells sorted from blood. CDR3 coding DNA: TGTGCCAGCAGCTCTAGAGAGGGACAGCGATATAACTATGGCTACACCTTC. Amino acids: CASSSREGQRYNYGYTF.